Below, 11 T cell receptor beta chains from the same sample are listed, as sequenced in a study of blood T cell repertoires in COVID-19. Using immunoSEQ multiplex PCR, the repertoire was profiled, and TCRdb retains in-frame clones only, with some absent. Among some 200,000 clones listed, 87% were seen once. The source material was PBMCs or T cells enriched from blood (not recorded which). The receptors originated from a man aged 18-30 years with acute COVID-19.

CDR3 loop: CASRHRQGRSNSPLHF. In nucleotides, the CDR3 is TGTGCCAGCAGGCATAGACAGGGGCGCTCGAATTCACCCCTCCACTTT. The chain carries TRBV28 and TRBJ1-6, with 8 nucleotides matching TRBD1. CDR1 and CDR2 (germline): MDHEN, SYDVKM. J lost 7 bases, V lost 6 bases, and 11 bases had no gene match. CDR3 size: 16 residues.

The gene calls are TRBV30 and TRBJ1-5; possibly TRBD1 for D (5 bases). Germline V CDR1 and CDR2: GTSNPN, SVGIG (reference sequence). The CDR3 has 12 residues. The V and J ends lost 5 bases and 6 bases respectively, with 11 bases between them. CDR3 DNA: TGTGCCTGGCAGGGCTCGGGTCAGCCCCAGCATTTT. It specifies CAWQGSGQPQHF.

Only one count was recorded for this clone. V gene TRBV7-2 combines with J gene TRBJ2-5; D may be TRBD2 (6 bases). The CDR3 is 13 amino acids. Between the trimmed V and J ends, which lost 1 base and 3 bases, there was a span of 6 bases. Germline V gene data show CDR1 as SGHTA and CDR2 as FQGNSA. DNA for the CDR3: TGTGCCAGCAGCTTAGGCGGGAAAGAGACCCAGTACTTC. As protein: CASSLGGKETQYF.

This clone was seen more than once but under ten times. CDR3 nucleotides: TGCGCCAGCAGCCAAGGTGCTTTTAGGGGAAACACTGAAGCTTTCTTT. This sequence encodes CASSQGAFRGNTEAFF. This rearrangement joins TRBV4-1 to TRBJ1-1; a possible D gene is TRBD1 (5 bases). CDR3 length: 16 residues. Germline CDR1 is MGHRA and CDR2 is YSYEKL. The V gene lost 1 base and the J gene lost 2 bases, with 14 bases spanning the gap.

This clone was seen a single time. V is TRBV25-1 and J is TRBJ2-1; tentatively, D is TRBD2 (5 bases). The CDR3 has 17 residues. CDR1 and CDR2 (germline): MGHDK, SYGVNS. The ends were cut back, 5 bases at V and 4 bases at J, with 21 bases in the middle. For the CDR3, the DNA is TGTGCCAGCAGTTCCACCGTTCTAGTTAGCGCTTACAATGAGCAGTTCTTC. Its translation: CASSSTVLVSAYNEQFF.

V and J are TRBV30 and TRBJ2-3, with D possibly being TRBD2 (6 bases). The CDR3 is 15 residues long. Trimming took off 0 bases at V and 1 base at J, with 11 bases between the two ends. Per germline, CDR1 GTSNPN and CDR2 SVGIG (reference sequence). Here the CDR3 reads CAWSVRGAGTDTQYF. CDR3 bases: TGTGCCTGGAGTGTACGCGGGGCAGGCACAGATACGCAGTATTTT.

This clone appeared once. The chain uses TRBV12-3 or TRBV12-4 and TRBJ1-2; weak D call: TRBD1 (5 bases). This CDR3 is built from 13 residues. Trimming took off 5 bases at V and 5 bases at J, with 12 bases between the two ends. The CDR3 reads CASSRGAGYGYTF. CDR3 nucleotide sequence: TGTGCCAGCAGTCGCGGGGCAGGGTATGGCTACACCTTC.

This clone was seen a few times. The rearrangement links TRBV12-3 or TRBV12-4 to TRBJ1-1; a weak D match, TRBD1 (5 bases). The CDR3 runs 13 residues. V was trimmed by 6 bases and J by 0 bases, leaving 8 bases between them. CDR3 nucleotide sequence: TGTGCCAGCAGCCGACAGATGAACACTGAAGCTTTCTTT. Its translation is CASSRQMNTEAFF.

This clone was seen just once. V and J are TRBV27 and TRBJ1-4, with no clear D. Germline CDR1 and CDR2: MNHEY and SMNVEV (reference sequence). V lost 4 bases and J 1 base, leaving 7 bases between the germline ends. The CDR3 is 14 amino acids. CDR3 loop: CASSYRVTNEKLFF. The CDR3 nucleotides read TGTGCCAGCAGTTATCGTGTAACTAATGAAAAACTGTTTTTT. Together with reference TRBV27 and TRBJ1-4, the CDR3 gives the full variable domain: EAQVTQNPRYLITVTGKKLTVTCSQNMNHEYMSWYRQDPGLGLRQIYYSMNVEVTDKGDVPEGYKVSRKEKRNFPLILESPSPNQTSLYFCASSYRVTNEKLFFGSGTQLSVL.

The chain couples TRBV27 to TRBJ2-7; 8 nucleotides agree with TRBD2. Germline values: CDR1 MNHEY, CDR2 SMNVEV (reference sequence). The CDR3 covers 17 residues. V dropped 0 bases and J dropped 3; count of bases not matched to a gene: 10. CDR3 DNA sequence: TGTGCCAGCAGTTTATCGGGGGGGAGACTAGCGCACTACGAGCAGTACTTC. Amino acids: CASSLSGGRLAHYEQYF.

The genes are TRBV9 and TRBJ1-5; no reliable D call. Germline lookup yields CDR1 SGDLS and CDR2 YYNGEE. This CDR3 has 15 amino acids. The ends were cut back, 3 bases at V and 0 bases at J, with 10 bases in the middle. CDR3 loop: CASSDSPFSNQPQHF. The CDR3 DNA reads as TGTGCCAGCAGCGACAGCCCGTTTAGCAATCAGCCCCAGCATTTT.